A single T cell receptor (beta chain) is shown here with its context. The entry originates in a study of blood T cell repertoires in COVID-19. Whole-study context: Whether acute or convalescent, the COVID-19 samples came from the United States, Italy and Spain. The cDNA or gDNA used as material had been derived from T cells, B-cell-depleted T cells, or PBMCs.

How the authors handled the data: It was from reference gene primer amplification that nucleated cell counts were estimated. Sequencing was performed with immunoSEQ multiplex PCR; in TCRdb, only in-frame clones are kept and a portion is missing. Clone size and the V and J calls come from that table; the DNA yielded D and trimming. The sample comprises 200,000 or so clones, roughly 88% of which are singletons, and about 2.3% rests with the top ten. This CDR3 comprises 16 residues. Germline assignment: CDR1 SNHLY and CDR2 FYNNEI. Trimming pared 8 bases from V and 2 bases from J, leaving 21 bases between.

This TCR was sampled from a man in his forties or fifties who had recovered from COVID-19. Sequencing was performed on peripheral blood. The J gene is TRBJ1-2, the V gene TRBV2; weak D call: TRBD1 (5 bases). DNA of the CDR3: TGTGCCAGCCGGGGGGGGATCCCCTGGGGAAACTATGGCTACACCTTC. This sequence encodes CASRGGIPWGNYGYTF.